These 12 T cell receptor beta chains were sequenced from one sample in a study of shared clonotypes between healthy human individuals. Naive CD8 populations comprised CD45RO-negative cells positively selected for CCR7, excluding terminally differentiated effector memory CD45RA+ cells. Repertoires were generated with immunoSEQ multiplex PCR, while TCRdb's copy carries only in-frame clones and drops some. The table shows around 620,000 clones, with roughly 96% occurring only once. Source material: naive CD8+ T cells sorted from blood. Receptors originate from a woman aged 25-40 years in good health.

The CDR3 region is CASSLPITKRETHNYEQYF. The CDR3 DNA reads TGTGCCAGCAGTCTACCAATTACTAAGCGGGAGACCCACAACTACGAGCAGTACTTC. V usage is TRBV27 and J usage is TRBJ2-7; 8 bases match TRBD2. The CDR3 has 19 residues. Losses at the gene ends were 5 bases for V and 3 bases for J; bases not matched to a gene: 21. The germline gives CDR1 MNHEY, CDR2 SMNVEV (reference sequence).

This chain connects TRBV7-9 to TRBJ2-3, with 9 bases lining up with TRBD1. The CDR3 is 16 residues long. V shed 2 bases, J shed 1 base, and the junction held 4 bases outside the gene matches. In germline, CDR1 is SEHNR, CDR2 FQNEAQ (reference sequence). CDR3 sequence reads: CASSLRTGARTDTQYF. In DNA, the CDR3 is TGTGCCAGCAGCTTAAGGACAGGGGCCCGCACAGATACGCAGTATTTT.

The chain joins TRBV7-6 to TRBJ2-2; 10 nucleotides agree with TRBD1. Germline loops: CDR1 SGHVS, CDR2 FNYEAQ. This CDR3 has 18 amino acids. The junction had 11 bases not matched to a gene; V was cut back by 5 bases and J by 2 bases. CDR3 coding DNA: TGTGCCAGCAGCCCTCGGACAGGGGGGTTCGATAACACCGGGGAGCTGTTTTTT. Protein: CASSPRTGGFDNTGELFF.

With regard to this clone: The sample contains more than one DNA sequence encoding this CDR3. CDR3 DNA: TGTGCCTCGAGGTCCTATGGCTACACCTTC. This gives the protein CASRSYGYTF. The chain combines TRBV28 with TRBJ1-2; D not resolved. This CDR3 spans 10 amino acids. Germline V gene sequence: CDR1 MDHEN, CDR2 SYDVKM. With 11 bases removed from V and 4 bases from J, the gap between germline ends came to 8 bases.

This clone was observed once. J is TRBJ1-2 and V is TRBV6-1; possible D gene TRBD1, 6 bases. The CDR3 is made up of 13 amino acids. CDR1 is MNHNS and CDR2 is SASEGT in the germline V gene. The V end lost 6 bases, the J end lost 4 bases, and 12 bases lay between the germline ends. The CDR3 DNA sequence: TGTGCCAGCAGGGACAGCGTGAGCTATGGCTACACCTTC. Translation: CASRDSVSYGYTF.

CDR3 residues: CASRAGGVEGTEAFF. CDR3 DNA: TGTGCCAGTAGGGCGGGCGGGGTTGAGGGCACTGAAGCTTTCTTT. The J gene is TRBJ1-1, the V gene TRBV19; D is undetermined. Trimming shortened V by 6 bases and J by 4 bases, and 18 bases separated the two germline ends. The CDR3 contains 15 residues. Per germline, CDR1 LNHDA and CDR2 SQIVND (reference sequence).

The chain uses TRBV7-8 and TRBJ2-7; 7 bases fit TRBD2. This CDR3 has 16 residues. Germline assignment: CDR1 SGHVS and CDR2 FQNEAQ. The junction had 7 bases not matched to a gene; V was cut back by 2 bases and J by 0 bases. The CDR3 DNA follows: TGTGCCAGCAGCTTATCCGTTGGCGGGAGCTCCTACGAGCAGTACTTC. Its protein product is CASSLSVGGSSYEQYF.

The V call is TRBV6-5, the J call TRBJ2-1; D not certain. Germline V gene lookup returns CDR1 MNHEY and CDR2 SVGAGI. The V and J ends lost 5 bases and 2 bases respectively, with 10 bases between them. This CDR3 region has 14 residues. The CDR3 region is CASSLLSAYNEQFF. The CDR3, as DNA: TGTGCCAGCAGTCTCTTGTCAGCCTACAATGAGCAGTTCTTC.

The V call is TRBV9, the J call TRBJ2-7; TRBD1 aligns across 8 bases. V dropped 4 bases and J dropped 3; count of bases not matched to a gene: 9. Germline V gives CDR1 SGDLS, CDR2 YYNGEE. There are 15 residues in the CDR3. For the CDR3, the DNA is TGTGCCAGCAGCTCCACCGGGACAGGCCGCTACGAGCAGTACTTC. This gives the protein CASSSTGTGRYEQYF.

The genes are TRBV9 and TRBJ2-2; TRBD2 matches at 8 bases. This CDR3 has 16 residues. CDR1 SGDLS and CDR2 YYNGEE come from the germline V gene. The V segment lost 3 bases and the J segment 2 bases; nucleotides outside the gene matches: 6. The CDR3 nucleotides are TGTGCCAGCAGCGCAACGAGCGGGAGTAACACCGGGGAGCTGTTTTTT. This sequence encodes CASSATSGSNTGELFF.

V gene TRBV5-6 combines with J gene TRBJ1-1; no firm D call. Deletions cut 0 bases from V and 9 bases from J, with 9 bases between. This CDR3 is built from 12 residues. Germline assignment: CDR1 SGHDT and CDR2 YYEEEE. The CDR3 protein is CASSLGGYKAFF. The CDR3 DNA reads TGTGCCAGCAGCTTGGGGGGTTACAAAGCTTTCTTT.

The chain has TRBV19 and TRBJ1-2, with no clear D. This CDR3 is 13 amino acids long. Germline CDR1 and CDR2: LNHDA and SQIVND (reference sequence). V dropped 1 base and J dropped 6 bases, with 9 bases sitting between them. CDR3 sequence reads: CASSIAGRDGYTF. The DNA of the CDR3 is TGTGCCAGTAGTATAGCGGGGAGAGATGGCTACACCTTC.